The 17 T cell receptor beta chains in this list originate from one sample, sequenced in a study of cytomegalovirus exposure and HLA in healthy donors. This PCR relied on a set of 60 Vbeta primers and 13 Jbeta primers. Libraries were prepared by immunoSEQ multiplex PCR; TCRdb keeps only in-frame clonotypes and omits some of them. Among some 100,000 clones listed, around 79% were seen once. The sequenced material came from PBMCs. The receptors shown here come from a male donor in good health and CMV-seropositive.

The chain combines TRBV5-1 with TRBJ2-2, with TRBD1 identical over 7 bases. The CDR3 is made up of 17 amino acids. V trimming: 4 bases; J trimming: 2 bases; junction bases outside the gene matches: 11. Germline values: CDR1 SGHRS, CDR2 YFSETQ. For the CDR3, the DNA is TGCGCCAGCAGCAAACCTGGGGACAGCCTAAACACCGGGGAGCTGTTTTTT. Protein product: CASSKPGDSLNTGELFF. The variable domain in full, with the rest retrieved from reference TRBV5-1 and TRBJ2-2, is KAGVTQTPRYLIKTRGQQVTLSCSPISGHRSVSWYQQTPGQGLQFLFEYFSETQRNKGNFPGRFSGRQFSNSRSEMNVSTLELGDSALYLCASSKPGDSLNTGELFFGEGSRLTVL.

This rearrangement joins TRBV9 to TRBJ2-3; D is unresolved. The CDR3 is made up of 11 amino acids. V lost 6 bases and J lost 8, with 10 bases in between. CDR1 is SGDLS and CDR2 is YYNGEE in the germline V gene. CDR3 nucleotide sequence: TGTGCCAGCAAGCGATACGGTACGCAGTATTTT. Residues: CASKRYGTQYF.

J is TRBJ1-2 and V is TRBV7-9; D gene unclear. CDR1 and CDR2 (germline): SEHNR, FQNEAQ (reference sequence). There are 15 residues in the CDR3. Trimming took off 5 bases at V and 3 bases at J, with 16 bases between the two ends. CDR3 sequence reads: CASSRRNWGDYGYTF. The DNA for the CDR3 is TGTGCCAGCAGCCGTCGGAACTGGGGAGACTATGGCTACACCTTC.

This CDR3 reads CASRDKFSSGNTIYF. In DNA form, the CDR3 reads TGTGCCAGCAGAGACAAGTTTTCCTCTGGAAACACCATATATTTT. This chain joins TRBV6-1 and TRBJ1-3; D is undetermined. The CDR3 consists of 15 residues. V was trimmed by 6 bases and J by 0 bases, leaving 12 bases between them. The germline gives CDR1 MNHNS, CDR2 SASEGT.

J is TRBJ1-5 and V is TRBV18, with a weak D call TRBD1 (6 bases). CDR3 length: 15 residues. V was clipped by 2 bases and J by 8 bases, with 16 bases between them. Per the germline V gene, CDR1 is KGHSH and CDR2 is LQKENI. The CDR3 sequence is CASSPEPGAPEPQHF. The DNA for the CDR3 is TGTGCCAGCTCACCAGAGCCAGGGGCCCCGGAGCCCCAGCATTTT.

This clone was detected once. The CDR3 bases are TGTGCCTGGAGTTCCACAGGGATGCGGCAGTACTTC. Its translation: CAWSSTGMRQYF. This chain links TRBV30 with TRBJ2-7; perhaps TRBD1 as D (6 bases). This CDR3 contains 12 residues. Trimming took 2 bases from V and 9 from J, leaving 14 bases between them. The germline CDR1 and CDR2 sequences are GTSNPN and SVGIG (reference sequence). The full variable domain, with the rest looked up from reference TRBV30 and TRBJ2-7, is SQTIHQWPATLVQPVGSPLSLECTVEGTSNPNLYWYRQAAGRGLQLLFYSVGIGQISSEVPQNLSASRPQDRQFILSSKKLLLSDSGFYLCAWSSTGMRQYFGPGTRLTVT.

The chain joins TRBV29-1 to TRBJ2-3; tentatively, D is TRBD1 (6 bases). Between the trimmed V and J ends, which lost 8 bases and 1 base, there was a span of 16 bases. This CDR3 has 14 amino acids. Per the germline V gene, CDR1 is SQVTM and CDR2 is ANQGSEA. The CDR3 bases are TGCAGCAGCCGATGGGGACAAGGCACAGATACGCAGTATTTT. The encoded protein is CSSRWGQGTDTQYF.

The CDR3 protein is CASSSVGQGGEQYF. DNA of the CDR3: TGTGCCAGCAGCTCCGTCGGACAGGGTGGCGAGCAGTACTTC. This rearrangement joins TRBV7-2 to TRBJ2-7; 8 positions match TRBD1. Per the germline V gene, CDR1 is SGHTA and CDR2 is FQGNSA. Losses at the gene ends were 4 bases for V and 6 bases for J; bases not matched to a gene: 8. The CDR3 runs to 14 residues.

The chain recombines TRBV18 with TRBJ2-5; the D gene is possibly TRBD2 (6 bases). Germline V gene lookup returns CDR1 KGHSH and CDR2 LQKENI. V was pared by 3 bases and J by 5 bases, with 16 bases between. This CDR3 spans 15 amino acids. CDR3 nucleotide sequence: TGTGCCAGCTCACCCGTACTAGCAGCCGGGGAGACCCAGTACTTC. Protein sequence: CASSPVLAAGETQYF.

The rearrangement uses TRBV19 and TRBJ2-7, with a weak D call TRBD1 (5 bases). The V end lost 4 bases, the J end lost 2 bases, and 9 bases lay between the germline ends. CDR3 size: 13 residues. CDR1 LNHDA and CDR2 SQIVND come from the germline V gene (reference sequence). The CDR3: CASSTGIPYEQYF. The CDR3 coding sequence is TGTGCCAGTAGTACAGGGATCCCCTACGAGCAGTACTTC.

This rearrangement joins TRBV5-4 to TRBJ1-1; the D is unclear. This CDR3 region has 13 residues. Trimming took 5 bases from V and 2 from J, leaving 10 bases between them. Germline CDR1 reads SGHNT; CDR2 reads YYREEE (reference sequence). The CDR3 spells CASSLSLNTEAFF. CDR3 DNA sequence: TGTGCCAGCAGTCTCTCCTTAAACACTGAAGCTTTCTTT.

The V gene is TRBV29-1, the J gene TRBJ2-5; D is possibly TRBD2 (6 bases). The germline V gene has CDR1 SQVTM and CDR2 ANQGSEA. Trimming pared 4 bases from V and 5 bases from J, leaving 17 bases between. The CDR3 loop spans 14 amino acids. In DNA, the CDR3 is TGCAGCGTTGGGTCATCTACCGGGGGTGAGACCCAGTACTTC. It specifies CSVGSSTGGETQYF.

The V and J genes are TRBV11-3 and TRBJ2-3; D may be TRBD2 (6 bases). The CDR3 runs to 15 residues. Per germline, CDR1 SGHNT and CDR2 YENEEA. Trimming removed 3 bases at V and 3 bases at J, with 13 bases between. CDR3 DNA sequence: TGTGCCAGCAGCTTCTTGGGAGGCTCAACAGATACGCAGTATTTT. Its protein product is CASSFLGGSTDTQYF.

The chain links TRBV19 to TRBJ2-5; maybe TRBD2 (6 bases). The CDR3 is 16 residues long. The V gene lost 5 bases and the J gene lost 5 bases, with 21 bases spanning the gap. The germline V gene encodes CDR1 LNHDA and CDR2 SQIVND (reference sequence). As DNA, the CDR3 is TGTGCCAGTAGTTCCACCCGGGGAGGACGGGAGGAGACCCAGTACTTC. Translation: CASSSTRGGREETQYF. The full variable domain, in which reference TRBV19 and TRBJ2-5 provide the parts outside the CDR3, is DGGITQSPKYLFRKEGQNVTLSCEQNLNHDAMYWYRQDPGQGLRLIYYSQIVNDFQKGDIAEGYSVSREKKESFPLTVTSAQKNPTAFYLCASSSTRGGREETQYFGPGTRLLVL.

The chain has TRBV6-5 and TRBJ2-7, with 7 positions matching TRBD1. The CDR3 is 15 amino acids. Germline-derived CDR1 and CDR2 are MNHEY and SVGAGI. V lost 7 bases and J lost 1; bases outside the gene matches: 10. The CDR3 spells CASKRGQGQSYEQYF. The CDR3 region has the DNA TGTGCCAGCAAGAGGGGGCAGGGGCAGTCCTACGAGCAGTACTTC.

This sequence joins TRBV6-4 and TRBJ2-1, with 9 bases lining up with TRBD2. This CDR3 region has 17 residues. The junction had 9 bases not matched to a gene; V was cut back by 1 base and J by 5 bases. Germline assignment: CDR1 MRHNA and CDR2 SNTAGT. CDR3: CASSDFRSGGHNNEQFF. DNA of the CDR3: TGTGCCAGCAGTGACTTCAGAAGCGGGGGGCATAACAATGAGCAGTTCTTC.

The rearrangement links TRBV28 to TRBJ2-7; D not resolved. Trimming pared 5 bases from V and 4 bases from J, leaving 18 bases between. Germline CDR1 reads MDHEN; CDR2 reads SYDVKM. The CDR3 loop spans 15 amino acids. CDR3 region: CASSPPPRATYEQYF. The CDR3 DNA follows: TGTGCCAGCAGTCCCCCCCCCAGAGCGACGTACGAGCAGTACTTC.